This T cell receptor (beta chain) was sequenced during a study of cytotoxic CD8 clonotypes in ibrutinib-treated CLL. Across the study: Mean per-sample yields comprised about 270,000 productive templates and tens of thousands of productive rearrangements.

The CDR3 extends over 15 amino acids. Germline loops: CDR1 SGHTA, CDR2 FQGTGA. V gave up 3 bases and J gave up 3 bases; unmatched junction bases: 3. Libraries were prepared by immunoSEQ multiplex PCR; TCRdb keeps only in-frame clonotypes and omits some of them. Of some 22,000 clones in the sample, around 73% were seen once. The chain links TRBV7-3 to TRBJ2-2; 8 nucleotides match TRBD1. The sample here was PBMCs, taken before ibrutinib treatment. The receptor was derived from a human donor with chronic lymphocytic leukemia. The CDR3, as DNA: TGTGCCAGCAGCTTGACAGGGGACTACACCGGGGAGCTGTTTTTT. Translation: CASSLTGDYTGELFF. The variable domain in full, with the rest retrieved from reference TRBV7-3 and TRBJ2-2, is GAGVSQTPSNKVTEKGKYVELRCDPISGHTALYWYRQSLGQGPEFLIYFQGTGAADDSGLPNDRFFAVRPEGSVSTLKIQRTERGDSAVYLCASSLTGDYTGELFFGEGSRLTVL.